This T cell receptor beta chain originates from a study of T cell changes during pregnancy in multiple sclerosis. Libraries were prepared by immunoSEQ multiplex PCR; TCRdb keeps only in-frame clonotypes and omits some of them. The table shows about 22,000 clones, with about 83% occurring only once. V was clipped by 1 base and J by 4 bases, with 14 bases between them. The germline CDR1 and CDR2 sequences are MGHRA and YSYEKL. The CDR3 extends over 15 amino acids. This chain links TRBV4-1 with TRBJ2-7; no reliable D call. This sample comprised CD8+ T cells from peripheral blood mononuclear cells, obtained before pregnancy. The clonotype was recovered from a female donor with multiple sclerosis, enrolled in a pregnancy study. CDR3: CASSQVSGGEYEQYF. Here the CDR3 DNA reads TGCGCCAGCAGCCAAGTCTCCGGCGGCGAATACGAGCAGTACTTC.